This T cell receptor (beta chain) was captured in a study of shared clonotypes between healthy human individuals. Study conclusions and caveats: Since donors were few, the genetic and exposure-history diversity represented was limited.

This CDR3 is built from 17 residues. V trimming: 3 bases; J trimming: 2 bases; junction bases outside the gene matches: 10. A note on this clone: Its antigen is as yet unknown.

In the original processing: With immunoSEQ giving junction-only sequences and no quality scores, filtering differed. Clones were read by immunoSEQ multiplex PCR, and TCRdb kept only the in-frame ones, dropping some. For V, J and clone size, that table is used; D and trimming come from the DNA. Here the sample spans fewer than 500,000 clones, 75% to 80% being singletons. This chain joins TRBV23-1 and TRBJ2-5; 9 positions agree with TRBD2. TRBV23-1 is an ORF, with its function uncertain. This clonotype was obtained from a woman aged 40 to 50 in good health. Some clones in this sample may be carry-over from other donors' samples. Source material: PBMCs. The CDR3 region has the DNA TGCGCCAGCAGTCAGCTAGCGGGATCGGAGGGGCAAGAGACCCAGTACTTC. It specifies CASSQLAGSEGQETQYF.